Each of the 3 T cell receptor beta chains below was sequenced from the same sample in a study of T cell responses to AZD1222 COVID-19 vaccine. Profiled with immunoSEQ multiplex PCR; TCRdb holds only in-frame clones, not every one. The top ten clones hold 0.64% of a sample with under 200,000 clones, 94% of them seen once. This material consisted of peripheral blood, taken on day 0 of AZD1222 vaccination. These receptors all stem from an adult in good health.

DNA for the CDR3: TGTGCCAGCCGTACCTCAGGCCTAATCACAGATACGCAGTATTTT. It encodes CASRTSGLITDTQYF. V usage is TRBV7-9 and J usage is TRBJ2-3; unclear D gene. The CDR3 consists of 15 residues. Germline V gene lookup returns CDR1 SEHNR and CDR2 FQNEAQ (reference sequence). V lost 8 bases and J lost 2, with 17 bases in between. The whole variable domain, remainder taken from reference TRBV7-9 and TRBJ2-3, is DTGVSQNPRHKITKRGQNVTFRCDPISEHNRLYWYRQTLGQGPEFLTYFQNEAQLEKSRLLSDRFSAERPKGSFSTLEIQRTEQGDSAMYLCASRTSGLITDTQYFGPGTRLTVL.

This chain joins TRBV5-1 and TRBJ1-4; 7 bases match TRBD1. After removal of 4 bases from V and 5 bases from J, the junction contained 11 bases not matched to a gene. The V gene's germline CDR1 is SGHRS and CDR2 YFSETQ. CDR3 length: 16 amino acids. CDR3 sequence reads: CASSLGQAGVNEKLFF. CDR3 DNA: TGCGCCAGCAGCCTTGGACAGGCTGGGGTGAATGAAAAACTGTTTTTT.

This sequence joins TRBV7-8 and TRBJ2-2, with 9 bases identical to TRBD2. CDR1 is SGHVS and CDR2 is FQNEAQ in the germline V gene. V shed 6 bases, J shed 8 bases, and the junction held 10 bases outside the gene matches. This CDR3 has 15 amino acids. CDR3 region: CASSLLAGGYGELFF. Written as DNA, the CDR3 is TGTGCCAGCAGTTTACTAGCGGGTGGTTATGGGGAGCTGTTTTTT.